Listed below are T cell receptor beta chains from one sample, sequenced in a study of T cell clones after liver transplantation. Clones were sequenced by immunoSEQ multiplex PCR, and TCRdb holds only the in-frame ones, with some missing. The sample lists 53,000 or so clones; roughly 84% were seen once. Sequenced material: CD4+ T cells from blood, taken before liver transplant. The receptors shown here come from a human donor who received a liver transplant. Each CDR3 is given with its conserved first and last residue. D genes are given only for firm matches. Size values are once, few and many counts, or a class for expanded clones, and some rows have none.

>TRBD1|once|TRBJ2-6|TRBV6-6
CASSQGAGANVLTF
TGTGCCAGCAGTCAGGGGGCCGGGGCCAACGTCCTGACTTTC
>.|once|TRBJ2-2|TRBV7-6
CASSLSWGDTGELFF
TGTGCCAGCAGCTTATCTTGGGGGGACACCGGGGAGCTGTTTTTT
>.|.|TRBJ2-1|TRBV18
CASSGTNEQFF
TGTGCCAGCTCAGGTACCAATGAGCAGTTCTTC
>TRBD2|.|TRBJ2-1|TRBV27
CASSLIAGGSPLSYNEQFF
TGTGCCAGCAGTTTAATAGCGGGAGGATCCCCCCTCTCCTACAATGAGCAGTTCTTC
>.|.|TRBJ2-7|TRBV6-1
CASREPGDREQYF
TGTGCCAGCAGGGAGCCGGGGGACCGCGAGCAGTACTTC
>TRBD1|.|TRBJ1-1|TRBV6-5
CASSLRGPFTEAFF
TGTGCCAGCAGTCTTAGGGGGCCTTTTACTGAAGCTTTCTTT
>TRBD1|.|TRBJ1-1|TRBV7-9
CASSFSRGGAFF
TGTGCCAGCAGCTTTAGCAGGGGGGGAGCTTTCTTT
>.|once|TRBJ2-5|TRBV11-3
CASSLGLSGQETQYF
TGTGCCAGCAGCCTTGGACTGTCTGGCCAAGAGACCCAGTACTTC
>.|.|TRBJ1-1|TRBV6-5
CASSSSTGRVTEAFF
TGTGCCAGCAGTTCGTCAACGGGAAGGGTCACTGAAGCTTTCTTT
>.|.|TRBJ2-3|TRBV5-4
CASSLGGPRGSDTQYF
TGTGCCAGCAGCTTGGGTGGACCCAGGGGCTCAGATACGCAGTATTTT
>.|.|TRBJ2-6|TRBV11-3
CASSPGANVLTF
TGTGCCAGCAGCCCCGGGGCCAACGTCCTGACTTTC
>TRBD2|.|TRBJ2-3|TRBV7-2
CASSRAAIKGLASTDTQYF
TGTGCCAGCAGCCGGGCGGCAATCAAGGGACTAGCTAGCACAGATACGCAGTATTTT
>.|.|TRBJ2-1|TRBV28
CASTNHGGGINEQFF
TGTGCCAGCACTAACCACGGGGGTGGGATCAATGAGCAGTTCTTC
>TRBD1|.|TRBJ2-3|TRBV27
CASSLGARTGGYTDTQYF
TGTGCCAGCAGTTTAGGAGCCCGCACAGGGGGTTACACAGATACGCAGTATTTT
>.|.|TRBJ2-2|TRBV19
CASSIGQGYTGELFF
TGTGCCAGTAGTATAGGGCAGGGTTACACCGGGGAGCTGTTTTTT
>.|.|TRBJ2-4|TRBV10-3
CAIRDSLGAKNIQYF
TGTGCCATCAGAGACAGCCTAGGGGCCAAAAACATTCAGTACTTC
>TRBD1|.|TRBJ2-3|TRBV11-3
CASSLGTTGATDTQYF
TGTGCCAGCAGCTTAGGTACAACAGGGGCCACAGATACGCAGTATTTT
>TRBD1|medium-sized|TRBJ2-7|TRBV2
CASSRQGTGVGNEQYF
TGTGCCAGCAGCAGGCAGGGGACAGGGGTGGGCAACGAGCAGTACTTC
>.|.|TRBJ2-6|TRBV19
CASLLGGISGANVLTF
TGTGCCTCCCTCCTAGGGGGTATCTCTGGGGCCAACGTCCTGACTTTC
>TRBD2|once|TRBJ2-7|TRBV15
CATSREGEGYEQYF
TGTGCCACCAGCAGAGAAGGGGAGGGCTACGAGCAGTACTTC
>.|.|TRBJ2-2|TRBV19
CASSREGANTGELFF
TGTGCCAGTAGTCGTGAGGGCGCGAACACCGGGGAGCTGTTTTTT
>.|.|TRBJ2-3|TRBV7-2
CASSVNRGTDTQYF
TGTGCCAGCAGCGTTAACAGGGGCACAGATACGCAGTATTTT
>.|.|TRBJ2-3|TRBV10-2
CASTPEGVDTQYF
TGCGCCAGCACGCCCGAGGGGGTCGATACGCAGTATTTT
>.|once|TRBJ1-5|TRBV7-2
CASSVPGSNQPQHF
TGTGCCAGCAGCGTTCCGGGGAGCAATCAGCCCCAGCATTTT
>TRBD2|few|TRBJ2-1|TRBV10-3
CAISPTSGENNEQFF
TGTGCCATCAGCCCTACTAGCGGGGAAAACAATGAGCAGTTCTTC